This TCR beta chain is drawn from a study of human T cells and chemical hapten exposure. This clonotype has more than one count but fewer than ten. Time point denoted: pre-sensitization, week 0. Sample treatment: therapeutic diphenylcyclopropenone sensitization with weekly scalp DPC. TCRdb ran MiXCR on the RACE reads and lists one entry per CDR3 protein. The sample consists of tens of thousands of distinct CDR3 sequences, roughly 9.1% of them appearing once. Per germline, CDR1 MGHRA and CDR2 YSYEKL. The germline V and J ends were trimmed by 3 bases and 4 bases, with 12 bases remaining between them. This CDR3 is built from 14 residues.

This TCR was recovered from a middle-aged woman with alopecia areata. Some clones in this sample may be carry-over from other donors' samples. The material sequenced was whole blood, taken in connection with sensitization to the hapten diphenylcyclopropenone (DPC). V and J are TRBV4-1 and TRBJ1-2, with D maybe TRBD1 (6 bases). The CDR3 DNA is TGCGCCAGCAGCCAGGACTGGGGGGCCTATGGCTACACCTTC. The encoded protein is CASSQDWGAYGYTF.